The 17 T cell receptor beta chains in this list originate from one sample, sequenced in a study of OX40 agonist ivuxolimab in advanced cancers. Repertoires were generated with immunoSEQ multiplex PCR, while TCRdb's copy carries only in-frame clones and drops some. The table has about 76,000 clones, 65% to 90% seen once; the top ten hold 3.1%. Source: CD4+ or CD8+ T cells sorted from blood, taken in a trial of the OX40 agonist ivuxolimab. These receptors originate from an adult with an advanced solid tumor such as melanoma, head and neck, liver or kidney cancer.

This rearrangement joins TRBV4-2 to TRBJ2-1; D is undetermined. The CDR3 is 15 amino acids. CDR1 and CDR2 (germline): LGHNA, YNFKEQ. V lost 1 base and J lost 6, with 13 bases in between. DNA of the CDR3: TGTGCCAGCAGCCAAGTCCCCCTTAGGGTCAATGAGCAGTTCTTC. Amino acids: CASSQVPLRVNEQFF.

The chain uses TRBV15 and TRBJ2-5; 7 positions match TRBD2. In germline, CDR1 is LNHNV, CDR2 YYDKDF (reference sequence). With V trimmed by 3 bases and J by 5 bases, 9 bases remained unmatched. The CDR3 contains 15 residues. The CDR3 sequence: CATSSPSGGTETQYF. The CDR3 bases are TGTGCCACCAGCAGCCCCTCCGGGGGGACGGAGACCCAGTACTTC.

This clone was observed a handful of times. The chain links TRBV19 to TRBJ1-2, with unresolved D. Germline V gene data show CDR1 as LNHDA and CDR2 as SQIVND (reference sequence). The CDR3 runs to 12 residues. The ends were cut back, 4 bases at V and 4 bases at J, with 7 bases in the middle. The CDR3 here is CASSTHRYGYTF. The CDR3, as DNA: TGTGCCAGTAGTACCCACCGCTATGGCTACACCTTC.

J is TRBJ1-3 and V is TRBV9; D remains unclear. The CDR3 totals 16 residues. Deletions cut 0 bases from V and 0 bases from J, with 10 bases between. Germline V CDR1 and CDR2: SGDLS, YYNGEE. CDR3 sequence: CASSVESVSSGNTIYF. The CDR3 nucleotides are TGTGCCAGCAGCGTAGAGTCCGTGAGCTCTGGAAACACCATATATTTT.

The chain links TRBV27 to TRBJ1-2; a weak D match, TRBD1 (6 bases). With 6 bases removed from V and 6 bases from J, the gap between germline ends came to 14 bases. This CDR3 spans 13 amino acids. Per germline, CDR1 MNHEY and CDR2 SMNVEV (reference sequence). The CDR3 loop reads CASRRDIVDGYTF. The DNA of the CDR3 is TGTGCCAGCAGGCGGGACATAGTGGATGGCTACACCTTC.

The DNA for the CDR3 is TGTGCCAGCTCCCGGGGGCTGTCCTACGAGCAGTACTTC. Protein product: CASSRGLSYEQYF. The chain is built from TRBV7-3 and TRBJ2-7, with D perhaps matching TRBD1 or TRBD2 (6 bases each). V was cut by 8 bases and J by 1 base, with 12 bases left in between. Germline-derived CDR1 and CDR2 are SGHTA and FQGTGA. The CDR3 is made up of 13 amino acids.

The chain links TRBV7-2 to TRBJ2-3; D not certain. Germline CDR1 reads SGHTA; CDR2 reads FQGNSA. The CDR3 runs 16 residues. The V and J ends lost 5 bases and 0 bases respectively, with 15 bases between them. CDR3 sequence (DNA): TGTGCCAGCAGCGTGGGTTACATCCCGAGCACAGATACGCAGTATTTT. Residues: CASSVGYIPSTDTQYF.

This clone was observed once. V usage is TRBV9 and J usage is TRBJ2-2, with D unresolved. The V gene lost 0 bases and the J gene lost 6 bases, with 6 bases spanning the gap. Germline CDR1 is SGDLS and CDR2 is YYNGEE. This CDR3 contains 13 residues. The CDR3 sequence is CASSVDSAGELFF. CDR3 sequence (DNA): TGTGCCAGCAGCGTAGATTCGGCCGGGGAGCTGTTTTTT.

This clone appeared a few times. The CDR3 coding sequence is TGTGCCATCAGTGAGTCTGGCGGGAGGGCCGATACGCAGTATTTT. This gives the protein CAISESGGRADTQYF. V and J are TRBV10-3 and TRBJ2-3; 9 bases are a match to TRBD2. V lost 0 bases and J lost 6; bases outside the gene matches: 4. The CDR3 is 15 amino acids. Looked up from germline, CDR1 is ENHRY and CDR2 is SYGVKD.

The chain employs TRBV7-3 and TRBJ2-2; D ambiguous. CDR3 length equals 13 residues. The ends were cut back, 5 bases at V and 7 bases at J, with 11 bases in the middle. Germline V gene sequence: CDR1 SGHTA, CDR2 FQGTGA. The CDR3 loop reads CASSPTLHGELFF. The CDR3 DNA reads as TGTGCCAGCAGCCCCACGCTACACGGGGAGCTGTTTTTT.

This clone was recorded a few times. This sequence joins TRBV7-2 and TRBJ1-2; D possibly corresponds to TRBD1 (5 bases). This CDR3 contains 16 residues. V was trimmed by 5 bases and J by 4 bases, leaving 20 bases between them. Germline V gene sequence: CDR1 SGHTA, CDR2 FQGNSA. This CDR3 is CASSLGNRGTSYGYTF. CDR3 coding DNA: TGTGCCAGCAGCCTGGGTAATCGGGGCACATCCTATGGCTACACCTTC.

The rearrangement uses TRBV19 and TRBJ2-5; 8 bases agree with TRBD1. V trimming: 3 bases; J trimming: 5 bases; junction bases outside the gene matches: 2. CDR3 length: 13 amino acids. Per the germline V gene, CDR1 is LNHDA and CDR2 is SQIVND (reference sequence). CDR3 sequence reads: CASSITGGETQYF. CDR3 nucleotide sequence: TGTGCCAGTAGTATTACAGGGGGGGAGACCCAGTACTTC.

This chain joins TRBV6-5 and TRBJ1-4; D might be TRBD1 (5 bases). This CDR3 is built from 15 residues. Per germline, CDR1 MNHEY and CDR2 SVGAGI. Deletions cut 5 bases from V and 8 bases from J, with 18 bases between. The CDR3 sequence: CASSQPGQGREKLFF. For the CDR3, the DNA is TGTGCCAGCAGTCAACCCGGCCAGGGCAGGGAAAAACTGTTTTTT.

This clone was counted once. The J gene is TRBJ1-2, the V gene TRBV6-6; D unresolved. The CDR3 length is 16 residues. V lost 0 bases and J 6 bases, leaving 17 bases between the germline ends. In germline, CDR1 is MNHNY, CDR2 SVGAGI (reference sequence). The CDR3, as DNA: TGTGCCAGCAGTTACTCCCTGGACTCTGGGCTTGATGGCTACACCTTC. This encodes CASSYSLDSGLDGYTF.

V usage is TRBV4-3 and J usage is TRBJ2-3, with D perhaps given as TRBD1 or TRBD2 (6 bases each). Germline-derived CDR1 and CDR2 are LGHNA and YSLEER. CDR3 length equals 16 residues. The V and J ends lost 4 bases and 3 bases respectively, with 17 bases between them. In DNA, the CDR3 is TGCGCCAGCAGCCGACTTGGGGGCGGGGAAACAGATACGCAGTATTTT. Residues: CASSRLGGGETDTQYF.

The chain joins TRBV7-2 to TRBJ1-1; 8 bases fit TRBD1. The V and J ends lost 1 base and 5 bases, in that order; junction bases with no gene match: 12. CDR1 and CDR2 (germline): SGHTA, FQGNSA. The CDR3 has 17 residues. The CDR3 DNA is TGTGCCAGCAGCTTAGGCGGACAGGGACGAAAGGGGACTGAAGCTTTCTTT. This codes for CASSLGGQGRKGTEAFF.

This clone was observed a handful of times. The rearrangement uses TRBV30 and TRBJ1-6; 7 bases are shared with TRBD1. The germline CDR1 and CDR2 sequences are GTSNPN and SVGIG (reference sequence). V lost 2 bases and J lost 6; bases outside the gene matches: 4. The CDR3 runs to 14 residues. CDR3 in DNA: TGTGCCTGGAGTAAGGGACAGCTTAATTCACCCCTCCACTTT. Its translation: CAWSKGQLNSPLHF.